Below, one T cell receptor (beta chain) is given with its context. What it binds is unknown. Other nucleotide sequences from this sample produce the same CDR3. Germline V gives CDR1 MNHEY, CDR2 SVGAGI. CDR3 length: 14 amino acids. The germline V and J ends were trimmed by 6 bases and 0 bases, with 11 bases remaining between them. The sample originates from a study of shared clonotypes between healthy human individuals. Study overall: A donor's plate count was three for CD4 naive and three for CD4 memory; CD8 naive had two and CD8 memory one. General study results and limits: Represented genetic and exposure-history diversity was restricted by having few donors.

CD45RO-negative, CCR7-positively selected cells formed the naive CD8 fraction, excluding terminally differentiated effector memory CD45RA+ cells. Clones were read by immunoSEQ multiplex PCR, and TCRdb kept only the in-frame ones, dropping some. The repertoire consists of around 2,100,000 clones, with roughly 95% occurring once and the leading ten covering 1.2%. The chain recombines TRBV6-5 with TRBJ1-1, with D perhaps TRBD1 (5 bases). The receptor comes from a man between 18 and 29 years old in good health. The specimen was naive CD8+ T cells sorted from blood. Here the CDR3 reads CASSLTEMNTEAFF. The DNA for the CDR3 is TGTGCCAGCAGCTTGACAGAGATGAACACTGAAGCTTTCTTT.